This T cell receptor (beta chain) was obtained from a study of blood T cells in healthy people across ages. Points from the study as a whole: Naive and antigen-experienced cells were not separated, limiting conclusive comparison. Correlation between TCR beta diversity and naive T cell percentage was strong. Long-lived donors carried more naive CD4+ cells and greater diversity than aged donors. The study regarded diversity estimates from one million T cells as underestimates.

This clonotype was picked up a small number of times. No antigen is known for it. PCR was performed a second time for about 7 to 11 cycles using a sample-barcoded 5' primer and a J-beta primer mix. TCRdb recomputed calls from the 5' RACE reads with MiXCR, one row per CDR3 protein. The sample records 1.5 million to 2 million distinct CDR3 sequences, less than 50% being singletons. The germline V gene encodes CDR1 SGDLS and CDR2 YYNGEE. V lost 0 bases and J lost 0; bases outside the gene matches: 7. The CDR3 consists of 18 residues. The sequencing sample was made of blood. The genes are TRBV9 and TRBJ2-3; 10 nucleotides agree with TRBD2. This TCR derives from a woman in her thirties or forties in good health. The CDR3 sequence is CASSVATTSGLSTDTQYF. CDR3 DNA: TGTGCCAGCAGCGTAGCTACGACTAGCGGGCTGAGCACAGATACGCAGTATTTT.